The 15 T cell receptor beta chains given below trace back to one sample, sequenced in a study of T cells expressing NK-cell markers. TCRdb re-analyzed the 5' RACE reads; it lists each CDR3 protein once, without DNA. Its table records roughly 180,000 distinct CDR3 sequences. Specimen: blood T cells: a sorted CD56 or NKG2C T cell subset, CD4+ or CD8+ T cells, or bulk PBMC T cells (not recorded which). The receptors here all came from a woman aged 18 to 75 in good health.

The CDR3 is CASSSAHKGTQYF. The V and J genes are TRBV7-3 and TRBJ2-5. CDR3 length equals 13 residues. Germline V CDR1 and CDR2: SGHTA, FQGTGA.

The CDR3 loop reads CASSRRGREGYEQYF. The chain is built from TRBV4-1 and TRBJ2-7; TCRdb's D gene call, TRBD2, goes unchecked for lack of DNA. The CDR3 totals 15 residues. Germline V CDR1 and CDR2: MGHRA, YSYEKL.

The chain joins TRBV2 to TRBJ2-5; TCRdb gives TRBD1 as the D gene, but with no DNA this cannot be confirmed. Per germline, CDR1 SNHLY and CDR2 FYNNEI. CDR3 length equals 14 residues. CDR3 loop: CAIQAGTAGETQYF.

The J gene is TRBJ2-1, the V gene TRBV29-1. Germline loops: CDR1 SQVTM, CDR2 ANQGSEA. The CDR3 extends over 12 amino acids. CDR3 sequence reads: CSVGWSYNEQFF.

The CDR3 reads CASSLNPTSGGYYNEQFF. V and J are TRBV5-1 and TRBJ2-1; TCRdb calls TRBD2, which cannot be checked without DNA. The CDR3 consists of 18 residues. From germline, CDR1 is SGHRS and CDR2 YFSETQ.

The V gene is TRBV29-1, the J gene TRBJ1-4; TCRdb reports TRBD1, a call that lacks DNA to check it against. Germline V CDR1 and CDR2: SQVTM, ANQGSEA. This CDR3 spans 12 amino acids. The CDR3 region is CSVGTGTEKLFF.

The CDR3 reads CASSPLEPGTVINGVLFF. V is TRBV11-1 and J is TRBJ1-4; TCRdb proposes TRBD1, but this gene call is untestable without DNA. Germline-derived CDR1 and CDR2 are SGHAT and FQDESV (reference sequence). The CDR3 has 18 amino acids.

This rearrangement joins TRBV2 to TRBJ2-1. The CDR3 consists of 12 residues. CDR1 and CDR2 from the germline V gene are SNHLY and FYNNEI. This CDR3 reads CASSENGNEQFF.

The chain couples TRBV3-1 to TRBJ2-7; TCRdb proposes TRBD2, but this gene call is untestable without DNA. The CDR3 extends over 13 amino acids. CDR1 is LGHDT and CDR2 is YNNKEL in the germline V gene (reference sequence). The CDR3 reads CASSLLEGYEQYF.

The chain carries TRBV3-1 and TRBJ1-5; the D call of TRBD1 rests on TCRdb alone, since no DNA is present to check it. Germline V gives CDR1 LGHDT, CDR2 YNNKEL (reference sequence). This CDR3 region has 16 residues. CDR3: CASSDSQGAGNQPQHF. The whole variable domain, filled in from reference TRBV3-1 and TRBJ1-5, reads DTAVSQTPKYLVTQMGNDKSIKCEQNLGHDTMYWYKQDSKKFLKIMFSYNNKELIINETVPNRFSPKSPDKAHLNLHINSLELGDSAVYFCASSDSQGAGNQPQHFGDGTRLSIL.

This chain links TRBV5-1 with TRBJ2-3; the TCRdb call, TRBD2, lacks DNA for checking. The V gene's germline CDR1 is SGHRS and CDR2 YFSETQ. This CDR3 has 16 residues. CDR3: CASSLVSGSIADTQYF.

The chain carries TRBV5-1 and TRBJ2-3; TCRdb gives TRBD1 as the D gene, but with no DNA this cannot be confirmed. Germline V gene lookup returns CDR1 SGHRS and CDR2 YFSETQ. The CDR3 has 13 amino acids. CDR3: CASRERDADTQYF.

The J gene is TRBJ1-5, the V gene TRBV3-1; TCRdb's assignment of TRBD1 cannot be checked, as there is no DNA. The germline V gene has CDR1 LGHDT and CDR2 YNNKEL (reference sequence). The length of the CDR3 is 15 residues. The CDR3 loop reads CASSQDLRGGQPQHF.

This chain joins TRBV5-1 and TRBJ2-7; TCRdb's D call, TRBD1, is unchecked because there is no DNA. CDR1 is SGHRS and CDR2 is YFSETQ in the germline V gene. This CDR3 region has 14 residues. The CDR3 region is CASSLGQIAYEQYF.

The chain employs TRBV7-2 and TRBJ1-1; TCRdb proposes TRBD1, but this gene call is untestable without DNA. The length of the CDR3 is 15 residues. Germline CDR1 is SGHTA and CDR2 is FQGNSA. The CDR3 sequence: CASSVRTGGNTEAFF. The variable domain in full, with the rest retrieved from reference TRBV7-2 and TRBJ1-1, is GAGVSQSPSNKVTEKGKDVELRCDPISGHTALYWYRQSLGQGLEFLIYFQGNSAPDKSGLPSDRFSAERTGGSVSTLTIQRTQQEDSAVYLCASSVRTGGNTEAFFGQGTRLTVV.